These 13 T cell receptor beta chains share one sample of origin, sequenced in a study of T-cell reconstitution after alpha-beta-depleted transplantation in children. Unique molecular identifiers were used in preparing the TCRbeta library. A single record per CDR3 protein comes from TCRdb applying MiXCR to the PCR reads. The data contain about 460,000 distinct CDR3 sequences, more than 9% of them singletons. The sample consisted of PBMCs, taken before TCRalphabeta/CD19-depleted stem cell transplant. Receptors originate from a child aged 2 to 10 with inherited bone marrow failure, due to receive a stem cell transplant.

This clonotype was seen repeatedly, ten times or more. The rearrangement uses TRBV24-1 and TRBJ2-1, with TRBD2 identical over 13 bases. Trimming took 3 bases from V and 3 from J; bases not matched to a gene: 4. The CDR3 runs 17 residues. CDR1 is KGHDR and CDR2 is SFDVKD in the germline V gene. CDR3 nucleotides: TGTGCCACCAGTGATCGGGGACTAGCGGGGTTCTACAATGAGCAGTTCTTC. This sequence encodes CATSDRGLAGFYNEQFF.

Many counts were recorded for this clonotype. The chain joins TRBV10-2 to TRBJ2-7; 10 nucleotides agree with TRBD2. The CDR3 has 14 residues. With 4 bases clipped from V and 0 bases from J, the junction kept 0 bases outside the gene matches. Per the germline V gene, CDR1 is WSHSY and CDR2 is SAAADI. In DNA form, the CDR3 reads TGCGCCAGCAGTGCTAGCGGGAGCTCCTACGAGCAGTACTTC. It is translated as CASSASGSSYEQYF.

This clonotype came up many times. CDR3 sequence: CASSLIPGGGEQFF. The CDR3 DNA follows: TGTGCCAGCAGTTTAATCCCCGGAGGGGGTGAGCAGTTCTTC. The chain links TRBV27 to TRBJ2-1; either TRBD1 or TRBD2 may fit D (6 bases each). CDR1 is MNHEY, CDR2 SMNVEV, per germline (reference sequence). Trimming pared 2 bases from V and 9 bases from J, leaving 14 bases between. This CDR3 is 14 amino acids long.

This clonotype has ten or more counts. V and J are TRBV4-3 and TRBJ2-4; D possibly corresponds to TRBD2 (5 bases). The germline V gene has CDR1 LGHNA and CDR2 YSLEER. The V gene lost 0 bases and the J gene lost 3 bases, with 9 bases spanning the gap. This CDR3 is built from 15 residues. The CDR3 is CASSQDIEGKNIQYF. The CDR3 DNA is TGCGCCAGCAGCCAAGATATTGAGGGCAAAAACATTCAGTACTTC.

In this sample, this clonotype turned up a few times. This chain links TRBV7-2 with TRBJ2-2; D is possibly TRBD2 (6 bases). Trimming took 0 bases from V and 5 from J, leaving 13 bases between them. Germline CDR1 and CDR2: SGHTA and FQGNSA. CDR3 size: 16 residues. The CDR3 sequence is CASSLAISGGTGELFF. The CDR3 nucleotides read TGTGCCAGCAGCTTAGCGATTAGCGGAGGAACCGGGGAGCTGTTTTTT.

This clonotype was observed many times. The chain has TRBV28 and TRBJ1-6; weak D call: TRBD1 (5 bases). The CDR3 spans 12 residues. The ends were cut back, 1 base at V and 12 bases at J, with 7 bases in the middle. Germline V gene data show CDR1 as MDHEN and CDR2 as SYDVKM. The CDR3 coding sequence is TGTGCCAGCAGTTTATCTGGGGGACCCCTCCACTTT. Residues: CASSLSGGPLHF.

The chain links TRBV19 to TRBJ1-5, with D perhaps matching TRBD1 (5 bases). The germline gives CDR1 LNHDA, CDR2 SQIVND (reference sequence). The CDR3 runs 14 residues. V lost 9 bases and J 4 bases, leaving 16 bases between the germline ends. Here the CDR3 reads CASATREWNQPQHF. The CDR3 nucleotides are TGTGCCAGCGCAACCAGGGAGTGGAATCAGCCCCAGCATTTT. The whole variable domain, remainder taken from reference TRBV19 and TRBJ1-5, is DGGITQSPKYLFRKEGQNVTLSCEQNLNHDAMYWYRQDPGQGLRLIYYSQIVNDFQKGDIAEGYSVSREKKESFPLTVTSAQKNPTAFYLCASATREWNQPQHFGDGTRLSIL.

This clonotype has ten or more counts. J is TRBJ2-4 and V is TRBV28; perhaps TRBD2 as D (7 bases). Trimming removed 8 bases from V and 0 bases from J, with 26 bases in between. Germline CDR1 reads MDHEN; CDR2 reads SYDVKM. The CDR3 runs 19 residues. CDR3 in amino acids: CASSHHWDYRDIAKNIQYF. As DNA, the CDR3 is TGTGCCAGCTCACACCATTGGGACTACAGGGACATAGCCAAAAACATTCAGTACTTC. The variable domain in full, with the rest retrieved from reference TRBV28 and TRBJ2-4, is DVKVTQSSRYLVKRTGEKVFLECVQDMDHENMFWYRQDPGLGLRLIYFSYDVKMKEKGDIPEGYSVSREKKERFSLILESASTNQTSMYLCASSHHWDYRDIAKNIQYFGAGTRLSVL.

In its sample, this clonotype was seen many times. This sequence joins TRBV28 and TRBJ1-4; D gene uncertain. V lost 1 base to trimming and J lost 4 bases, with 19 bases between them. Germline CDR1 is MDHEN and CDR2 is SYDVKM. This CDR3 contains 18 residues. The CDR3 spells CASSLFVAFPPLNEKLFF. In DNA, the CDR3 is TGTGCCAGCAGTTTATTTGTAGCTTTCCCCCCACTTAATGAAAAACTGTTTTTT.

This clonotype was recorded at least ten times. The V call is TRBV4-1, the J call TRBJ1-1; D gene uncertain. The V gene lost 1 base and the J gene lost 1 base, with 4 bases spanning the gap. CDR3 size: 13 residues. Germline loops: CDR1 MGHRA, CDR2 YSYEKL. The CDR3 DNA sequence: TGCGCCAGCAGCCAAGGATGGAACACTGAAGCTTTCTTT. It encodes CASSQGWNTEAFF.

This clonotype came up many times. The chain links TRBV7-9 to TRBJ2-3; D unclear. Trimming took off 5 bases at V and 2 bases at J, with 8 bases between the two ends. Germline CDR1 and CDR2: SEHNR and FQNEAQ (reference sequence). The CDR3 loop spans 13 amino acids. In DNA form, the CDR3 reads TGTGCCAGCAGCCTCGAGGACACAGATACGCAGTATTTT. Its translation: CASSLEDTDTQYF.

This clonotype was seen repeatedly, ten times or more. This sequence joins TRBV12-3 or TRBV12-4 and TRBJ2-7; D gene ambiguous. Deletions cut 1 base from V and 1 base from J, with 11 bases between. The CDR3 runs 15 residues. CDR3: CASSLGLVASYEQYF. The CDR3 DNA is TGTGCCAGCAGTTTAGGTTTAGTCGCATCCTACGAGCAGTACTTC.

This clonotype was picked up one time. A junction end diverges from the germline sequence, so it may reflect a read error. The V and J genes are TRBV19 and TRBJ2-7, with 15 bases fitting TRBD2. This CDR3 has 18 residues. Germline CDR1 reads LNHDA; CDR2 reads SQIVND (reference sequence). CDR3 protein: CSSSMGLAGGQSSYEQYF. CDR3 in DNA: TGTTCCAGTAGTATGGGACTAGCGGGAGGCCAGAGCTCCTACGAGCAGTACTTC.